This TCR beta chain originates from a study of cytomegalovirus exposure and HLA in healthy donors. General study findings and limits: Apart from CMV serostatus, no immune exposure information was available. Highly shared variants forming one cluster were likely a sequencing artifact.

CDR3 length equals 11 residues. V lost 9 bases and J lost 4, with 9 bases in between. Germline assignment: CDR1 SGHAT and CDR2 FQNNGV. On this clone itself: Its antigen is currently unknown.

The PCR was carried out with 60 Vbeta primers and 13 Jbeta primers. The data were produced by immunoSEQ multiplex PCR, yet TCRdb's version contains in-frame clones alone and is incomplete. The table lists about 110,000 clones, approximately 79% of them singletons. Sample: PBMCs. The receptor's source is a man between 18 and 29 years old in good health and CMV-seronegative. V usage is TRBV11-2 and J usage is TRBJ1-1; possible D gene TRBD1, 6 bases. The CDR3 loop is CASTGTTEAFF. CDR3 nucleotide sequence: TGTGCCAGTACAGGGACCACTGAAGCTTTCTTT.